The 25 T cell receptor beta chains listed next were all sequenced from one sample in a study of radiotherapy plus CTLA-4 blockade in lung cancer. Using immunoSEQ multiplex PCR, the repertoire was profiled, and TCRdb retains in-frame clones only, with some absent. This table holds 95,000 to 150,000 clones, approximately 90% found once. This material consisted of peripheral blood, taken from a patient treated with radiotherapy plus ipilimumab. These receptors all come from a human donor with non-small cell lung cancer that progressed on radiotherapy plus ipilimumab.

The J gene is TRBJ2-7, the V gene TRBV30; 10 bases match TRBD2. Germline V gene data show CDR1 as GTSNPN and CDR2 as SVGIG (reference sequence). This CDR3 has 14 residues. J gave up 2 bases and V 7 bases, and 8 bases lay outside the gene matches. The CDR3 DNA reads TGTGCCTTTTCCGGACTAGCGGCTACCTACGAGCAGTACTTC. It yields the protein CAFSGLAATYEQYF. The full variable domain, with the rest looked up from reference TRBV30 and TRBJ2-7, is SQTIHQWPATLVQPVGSPLSLECTVEGTSNPNLYWYRQAAGRGLQLLFYSVGIGQISSEVPQNLSASRPQDRQFILSSKKLLLSDSGFYLCAFSGLAATYEQYFGPGTRLTVT.

The V call is TRBV4-2, the J call TRBJ2-3; tentative D call: TRBD2 (6 bases). The CDR3 spans 16 residues. The V end lost 4 bases, the J end lost 2 bases, and 16 bases lay between the germline ends. From germline, CDR1 is LGHNA and CDR2 YNFKEQ. The chain's CDR3 is CASSPLGGADTDTQYF. The CDR3 region has the DNA TGTGCCAGCAGCCCCTTGGGCGGGGCGGACACAGATACGCAGTATTTT.

This chain uses TRBV19 with TRBJ2-1; no firm D call. CDR3 length: 14 amino acids. The V end lost 6 bases, the J end lost 5 bases, and 14 bases lay between the germline ends. Germline values: CDR1 LNHDA, CDR2 SQIVND (reference sequence). CDR3 in amino acids: CASRTIPGHNEQFF. CDR3 DNA sequence: TGTGCCAGTAGAACAATACCGGGTCACAATGAGCAGTTCTTC. The full variable domain, in which reference TRBV19 and TRBJ2-1 provide the parts outside the CDR3, is DGGITQSPKYLFRKEGQNVTLSCEQNLNHDAMYWYRQDPGQGLRLIYYSQIVNDFQKGDIAEGYSVSREKKESFPLTVTSAQKNPTAFYLCASRTIPGHNEQFFGPGTRLTVL.

This clone was seen a single time. The chain joins TRBV25-1 to TRBJ2-6; possibly TRBD1 for D (5 bases). This CDR3 contains 16 residues. Germline V lookup: CDR1 MGHDK, CDR2 SYGVNS. Trimming shortened V by 5 bases and J by 4 bases, and 15 bases separated the two germline ends. The CDR3 coding sequence is TGTGCCAGCAGTAAGGACACCACGTCGGGGGCCAACGTCCTGACTTTC. It is translated as CASSKDTTSGANVLTF.

This chain connects TRBV27 to TRBJ1-1, with a possible D match to TRBD1 (6 bases). This CDR3 is built from 18 residues. V was cut by 6 bases and J by 5 bases, with 28 bases left in between. Looked up from germline, CDR1 is MNHEY and CDR2 is SMNVEV (reference sequence). CDR3 sequence reads: CASSPQPLQGGINTEAFF. The CDR3 bases are TGTGCCAGCAGCCCTCAACCACTACAGGGAGGAATTAATACTGAAGCTTTCTTT.

V gene TRBV7-3 combines with J gene TRBJ2-3, with 7 bases aligning to TRBD2. Per the germline V gene, CDR1 is SGHTA and CDR2 is FQGTGA. The length of the CDR3 is 14 residues. V shed 5 bases and J 4 bases; nucleotides not matched to a gene: 6. CDR3 loop: CASSPGTTADTQYF. The DNA of the CDR3 is TGTGCCAGCAGCCCGGGGACTACTGCAGATACGCAGTATTTT.

V and J are TRBV14 and TRBJ1-2; D may be TRBD1 (5 bases). Trimming shortened V by 5 bases and J by 8 bases, and 15 bases separated the two germline ends. The CDR3 runs to 13 residues. In germline, CDR1 is SGHDN, CDR2 FVKESK. The CDR3 reads CASSSAGPSGYTF. DNA for the CDR3: TGTGCCAGCAGCAGCGCAGGGCCCAGCGGCTACACCTTC. Together with reference TRBV14 and TRBJ1-2, the CDR3 gives the full variable domain: EAGVTQFPSHSVIEKGQTVTLRCDPISGHDNLYWYRRVMGKEIKFLLHFVKESKQDESGMPNNRFLAERTGGTYSTLKVQPAELEDSGVYFCASSSAGPSGYTFGSGTRLTVV.

The chain recombines TRBV19 with TRBJ1-5, with D maybe TRBD1 (5 bases). The CDR3 sequence is 18 residues long. Germline V CDR1 and CDR2: LNHDA, SQIVND (reference sequence). Deletions cut 0 bases from V and 6 bases from J, with 21 bases between. The CDR3 loop is CASSIDPMGREGTQPQHF. In DNA form, the CDR3 reads TGTGCCAGTAGTATAGATCCAATGGGCAGGGAAGGGACTCAGCCCCAGCATTTT.

The CDR3 here is CASSFSSGSTDTQYF. CDR3 sequence (DNA): TGCGCCAGCAGCTTTTCGAGTGGGAGCACAGATACGCAGTATTTT. V is TRBV5-1 and J is TRBJ2-3, with D unclear. Germline V gene sequence: CDR1 SGHRS, CDR2 YFSETQ. CDR3 length: 15 amino acids. V was cut by 2 bases and J by 0 bases, with 10 bases left in between.

This chain uses TRBV2 with TRBJ1-4; D might be TRBD1 (5 bases). The CDR3 contains 14 residues. V was clipped by 3 bases and J by 2 bases, with 7 bases between them. Germline CDR1 reads SNHLY; CDR2 reads FYNNEI. The CDR3 spells CASSEGDTNEKLFF. The CDR3, as DNA: TGTGCCAGCAGTGAGGGGGACACTAATGAAAAACTGTTTTTT.

CDR3 coding DNA: TGCGCCAGCAGCTTGGACGGGACAGGGAAATACGAGCAGTACTTC. Its translation: CASSLDGTGKYEQYF. The chain recombines TRBV5-1 with TRBJ2-7; 9 bases are shared with TRBD1. J gave up 4 bases and V 0 bases, and 5 bases lay outside the gene matches. Per the germline V gene, CDR1 is SGHRS and CDR2 is YFSETQ. The CDR3 length is 15 residues. Together with reference TRBV5-1 and TRBJ2-7, the CDR3 gives the full variable domain: KAGVTQTPRYLIKTRGQQVTLSCSPISGHRSVSWYQQTPGQGLQFLFEYFSETQRNKGNFPGRFSGRQFSNSRSEMNVSTLELGDSALYLCASSLDGTGKYEQYFGPGTRLTVT.

This clone was recorded once. V gene TRBV19 combines with J gene TRBJ2-7, with D unclear. With 4 bases removed from V and 3 bases from J, the gap between germline ends came to 16 bases. Per the germline V gene, CDR1 is LNHDA and CDR2 is SQIVND (reference sequence). CDR3 length equals 15 residues. CDR3 amino acids: CASSNALTAFYEQYF. The CDR3, as DNA: TGTGCCAGTAGTAATGCCCTAACGGCCTTCTACGAGCAGTACTTC.

CDR3 protein: CASRATRVHTEAFF. The CDR3 DNA is TGTGCCAGCAGGGCCACTAGGGTACACACTGAAGCTTTCTTT. This chain uses TRBV6-5 with TRBJ1-1, with D uncertain. The ends were cut back, 6 bases at V and 3 bases at J, with 14 bases in the middle. The CDR3 runs to 14 residues. CDR1 is MNHEY and CDR2 is SVGAGI in the germline V gene.

Only one count was recorded for this clone. The chain links TRBV7-9 to TRBJ1-3; D call uncertain. The CDR3 has 14 residues. V lost 0 bases and J lost 2, with 5 bases in between. Germline lookup yields CDR1 SEHNR and CDR2 FQNEAQ (reference sequence). CDR3 protein: CASSLALPGNTIYF. For the CDR3, the DNA is TGTGCCAGCAGCTTAGCCCTACCTGGAAACACCATATATTTT.

In this sample, this clone turned up a few times. The chain links TRBV6-1 to TRBJ2-3, with D unresolved. The CDR3 is 13 amino acids. Trimming cost V 5 bases and J 4 bases, with 10 bases left between them. Germline lookup yields CDR1 MNHNS and CDR2 SASEGT. The CDR3: CASSSFWSDTQYF. CDR3 DNA sequence: TGTGCCAGCAGTTCCTTCTGGTCAGATACGCAGTATTTT.

The rearrangement uses TRBV9 and TRBJ2-7, with a tentative D call TRBD1 (5 bases). The V and J ends lost 0 bases and 2 bases respectively, with 9 bases between them. Per the germline V gene, CDR1 is SGDLS and CDR2 is YYNGEE. The CDR3 totals 14 residues. Written as DNA, the CDR3 is TGTGCCAGCAGCGTAGGCAGGACAACCTACGAGCAGTACTTC. Translating gives CASSVGRTTYEQYF.

The chain recombines TRBV10-3 with TRBJ2-1, with 9 bases lining up with TRBD2. Germline V CDR1 and CDR2: ENHRY, SYGVKD. This CDR3 contains 14 residues. The ends lost 6 bases at V and 7 bases at J; junction bases unmatched: 7. CDR3 loop: CAIRRREGPNEQFF. CDR3 sequence (DNA): TGTGCCATCAGGAGGCGGGAGGGCCCGAATGAGCAGTTCTTC.

The CDR3 reads CASSLGHPPADTQYF. The CDR3 DNA reads TGTGCCAGCAGCTTAGGACATCCTCCGGCAGATACGCAGTATTTT. The chain couples TRBV11-3 to TRBJ2-3, with D unresolved. Germline V gene lookup returns CDR1 SGHNT and CDR2 YENEEA. V shed 1 base and J shed 4 bases, with 12 bases lying between them. The CDR3 has 15 amino acids.

The J gene is TRBJ2-7, the V gene TRBV5-1, with D unresolved. Germline-derived CDR1 and CDR2 are SGHRS and YFSETQ. CDR3 length equals 11 residues. Trimming removed 3 bases from V and 4 bases from J, with 5 bases in between. The CDR3 region has the DNA TGCGCCAGCAGCTCTCAGTACGAGCAGTACTTC. The encoded protein is CASSSQYEQYF.

This clone was observed a single time. V gene TRBV5-1 combines with J gene TRBJ1-3; D is unresolved. The CDR3 covers 16 residues. Trimming left V 1 base short and J 0 bases short, with 11 bases between. From germline, CDR1 is SGHRS and CDR2 YFSETQ. The CDR3 bases are TGCGCCAGCAGCTTGAGTAAGACTAACTCTGGAAACACCATATATTTT. Its protein is CASSLSKTNSGNTIYF.

The V call is TRBV19, the J call TRBJ2-7, with 9 positions matching TRBD2. Germline V gene lookup returns CDR1 LNHDA and CDR2 SQIVND (reference sequence). The CDR3 covers 15 residues. V was pared by 5 bases and J by 1 base, with 6 bases of the junction left unmatched. The CDR3 is CASSAGLAPSYEQYF. The CDR3 bases are TGTGCCAGTAGTGCCGGACTAGCGCCTTCCTACGAGCAGTACTTC.

The rearrangement uses TRBV2 and TRBJ2-5; 10 bases map to TRBD1. The J call is in doubt because the DNA end fits TRBJ2-7 better. CDR1 and CDR2 (germline): SNHLY, FYNNEI. The CDR3 runs 13 residues. The CDR3 sequence is CASMGDRGYEQYF. The DNA of the CDR3 is TGTGCCAGCATGGGGGACAGGGGCTACGAGCAGTACTTC.

V and J are TRBV2 and TRBJ2-3; TRBD2 matches at 10 bases. The V gene end was trimmed by 8 bases and the J gene end by 6 bases; junction bases not matched to a gene: 5. The germline gives CDR1 SNHLY, CDR2 FYNNEI. The CDR3 is 13 amino acids. CDR3 amino acids: CASASGRGDTQYF. The CDR3 nucleotides read TGTGCCAGCGCTAGCGGGAGAGGCGATACGCAGTATTTT.

This clone has more than one count but fewer than ten. The chain recombines TRBV21-1 with TRBJ1-5; the DNA was not compared with TRBD1, the D call given in the table. TRBV21-1 is recorded as a pseudogene. This CDR3 region has 20 residues. The CDR3 is CASSSPMADRGPYSNQPQHF. The CDR3 DNA sequence: TGTGCCAGCAGCTCACCGATGGCGGACAGGGGACCTTATAGCAATCAGCCCCAGCATTTT.

V gene TRBV7-9 combines with J gene TRBJ2-4; D is undetermined. CDR1 SEHNR and CDR2 FQNEAQ come from the germline V gene (reference sequence). This CDR3 is built from 14 residues. V lost 1 base to trimming and J lost 6 bases, with 10 bases between them. CDR3 sequence reads: CASSLGPALNIQYF. CDR3 sequence (DNA): TGTGCCAGCAGCTTAGGCCCAGCCTTAAACATTCAGTACTTC. Full variable domain (remainder filled in from reference TRBV7-9 and TRBJ2-4): DTGVSQNPRHKITKRGQNVTFRCDPISEHNRLYWYRQTLGQGPEFLTYFQNEAQLEKSRLLSDRFSAERPKGSFSTLEIQRTEQGDSAMYLCASSLGPALNIQYFGAGTRLSVL.